This paragraph covers one T cell receptor beta chain sequence. This sample was taken from a study of blood T cell repertoires in COVID-19. Whole-study context: The analysed material was cDNA or gDNA that came from T cells, B-cell-depleted T cells, or PBMCs.

The CDR3 covers 12 residues. V dropped 3 bases and J dropped 8; count of bases not matched to a gene: 3. Germline CDR1 SEHNR, CDR2 FQNEAQ (reference sequence). Measured with immunoSEQ multiplex PCR; TCRdb has only the in-frame clones, and not every one. The repertoire holds about 93,000 clones, with about 77% as singletons. This clonotype originated in a human donor in a cohort sampled during active COVID-19. The chain joins TRBV7-9 to TRBJ2-7; 8 bases fit TRBD1. Sequenced sample: peripheral blood. The CDR3 nucleotides are TGTGCCAGCAGCTTGCAGGGGGCAAAGCAGTACTTC. Amino acids: CASSLQGAKQYF.